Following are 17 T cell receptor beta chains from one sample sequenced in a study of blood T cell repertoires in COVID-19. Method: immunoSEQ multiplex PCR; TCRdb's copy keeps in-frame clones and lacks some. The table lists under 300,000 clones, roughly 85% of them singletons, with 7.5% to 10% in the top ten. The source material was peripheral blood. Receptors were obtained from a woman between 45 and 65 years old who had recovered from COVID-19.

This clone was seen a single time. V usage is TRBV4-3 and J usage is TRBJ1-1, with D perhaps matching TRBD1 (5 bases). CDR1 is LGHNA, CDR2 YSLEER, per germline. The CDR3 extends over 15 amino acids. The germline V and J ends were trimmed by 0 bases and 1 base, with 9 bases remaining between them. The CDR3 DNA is TGCGCCAGCAGCCAAGATGGGCAGGGGAACACTGAAGCTTTCTTT. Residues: CASSQDGQGNTEAFF.

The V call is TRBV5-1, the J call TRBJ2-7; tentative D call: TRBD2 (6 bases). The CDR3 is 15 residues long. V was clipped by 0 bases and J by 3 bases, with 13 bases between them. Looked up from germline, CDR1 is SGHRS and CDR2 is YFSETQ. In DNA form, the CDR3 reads TGCGCCAGCAGCTTGGCGGCGGGAACTAACTACGAGCAGTACTTC. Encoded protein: CASSLAAGTNYEQYF.

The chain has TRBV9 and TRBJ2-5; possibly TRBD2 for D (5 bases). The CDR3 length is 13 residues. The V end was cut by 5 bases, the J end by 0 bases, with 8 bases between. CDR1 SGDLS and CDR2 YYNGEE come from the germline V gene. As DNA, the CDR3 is TGTGCCAGCAGGCGGGCAGACCAAGAGACCCAGTACTTC. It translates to CASRRADQETQYF.

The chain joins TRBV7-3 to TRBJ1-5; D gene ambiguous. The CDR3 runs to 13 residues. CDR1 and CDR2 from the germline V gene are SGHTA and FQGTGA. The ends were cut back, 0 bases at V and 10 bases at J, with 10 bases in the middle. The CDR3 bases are TGTGCCAGCAGCTTAACTTCCGGAGGTCCCCAGCATTTT. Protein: CASSLTSGGPQHF.

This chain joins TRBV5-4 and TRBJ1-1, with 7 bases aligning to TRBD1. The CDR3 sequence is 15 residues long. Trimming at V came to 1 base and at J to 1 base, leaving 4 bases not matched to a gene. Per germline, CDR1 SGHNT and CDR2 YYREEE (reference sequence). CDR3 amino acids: CASSLPTGANTEAFF. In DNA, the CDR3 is TGTGCCAGCAGCTTGCCAACAGGGGCGAACACTGAAGCTTTCTTT.

CDR3 loop: CASSQGYNSPLHF. In nucleotides, the CDR3 is TGTGCCAGCAGCCAGGGGTATAATTCACCCCTCCACTTT. The chain recombines TRBV7-3 with TRBJ1-6, with a possible D match to TRBD1 (6 bases). The CDR3 covers 13 residues. Germline V gives CDR1 SGHTA, CDR2 FQGTGA. The ends were cut back, 5 bases at V and 4 bases at J, with 6 bases in the middle.

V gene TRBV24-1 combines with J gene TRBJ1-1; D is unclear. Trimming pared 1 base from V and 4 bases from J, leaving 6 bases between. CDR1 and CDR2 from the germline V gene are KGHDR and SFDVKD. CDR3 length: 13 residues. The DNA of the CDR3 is TGTGCCACCAGTGATTTTAGCGGCACTGAAGCTTTCTTT. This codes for CATSDFSGTEAFF.

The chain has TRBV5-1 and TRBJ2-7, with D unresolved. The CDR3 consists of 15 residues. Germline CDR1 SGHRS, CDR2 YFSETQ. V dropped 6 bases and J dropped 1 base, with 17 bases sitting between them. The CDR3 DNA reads TGCGCCAGCACCCAAGACCGGATCAGGTCCTACGAGCAGTACTTC. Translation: CASTQDRIRSYEQYF. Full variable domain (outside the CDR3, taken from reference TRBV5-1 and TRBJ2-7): KAGVTQTPRYLIKTRGQQVTLSCSPISGHRSVSWYQQTPGQGLQFLFEYFSETQRNKGNFPGRFSGRQFSNSRSEMNVSTLELGDSALYLCASTQDRIRSYEQYFGPGTRLTVT.

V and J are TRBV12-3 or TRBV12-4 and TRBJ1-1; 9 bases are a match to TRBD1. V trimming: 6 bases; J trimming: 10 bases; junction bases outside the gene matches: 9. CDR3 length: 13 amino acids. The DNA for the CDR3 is TGTGCCAGCAGCCATGGACAGGGGAGATCAGCTTTCTTT. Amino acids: CASSHGQGRSAFF.

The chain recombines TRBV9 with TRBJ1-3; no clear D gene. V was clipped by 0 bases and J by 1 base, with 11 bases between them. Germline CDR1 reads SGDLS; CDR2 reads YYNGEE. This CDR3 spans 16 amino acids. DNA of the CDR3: TGTGCCAGCAGCGTAGCTGCGGAGGCATCTGGAAACACCATATATTTT. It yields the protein CASSVAAEASGNTIYF.

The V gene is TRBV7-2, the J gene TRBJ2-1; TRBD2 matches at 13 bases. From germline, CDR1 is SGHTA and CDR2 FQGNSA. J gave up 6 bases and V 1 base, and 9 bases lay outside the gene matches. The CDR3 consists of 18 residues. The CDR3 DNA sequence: TGTGCCAGCAGCTTAGTCGGGACTAGCGGGACGCTCGTCAATGAGCAGTTCTTC. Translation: CASSLVGTSGTLVNEQFF.

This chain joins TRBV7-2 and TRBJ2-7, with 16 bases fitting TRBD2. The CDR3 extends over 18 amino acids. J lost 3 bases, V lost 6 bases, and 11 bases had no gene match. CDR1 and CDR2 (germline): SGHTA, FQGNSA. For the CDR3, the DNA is TGTGCCAGCAGACCGGGACTAGCGGGAGGGCGTAAAATCTACGAGCAGTACTTC. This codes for CASRPGLAGGRKIYEQYF.

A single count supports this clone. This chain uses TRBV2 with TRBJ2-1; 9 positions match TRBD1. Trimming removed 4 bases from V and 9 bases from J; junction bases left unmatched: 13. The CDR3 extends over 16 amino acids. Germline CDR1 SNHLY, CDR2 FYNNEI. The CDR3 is CASSGARTGDNSEQFF. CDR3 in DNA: TGTGCCAGCAGTGGAGCTCGGACAGGGGACAACAGTGAGCAGTTCTTC.

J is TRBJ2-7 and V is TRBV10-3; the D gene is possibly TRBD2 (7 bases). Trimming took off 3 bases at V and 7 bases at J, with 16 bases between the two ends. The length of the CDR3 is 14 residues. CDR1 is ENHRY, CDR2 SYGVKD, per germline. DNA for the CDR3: TGTGCCATCAGTGAACGGGGGGCAGAAGGGGAGCAGTACTTC. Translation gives CAISERGAEGEQYF.

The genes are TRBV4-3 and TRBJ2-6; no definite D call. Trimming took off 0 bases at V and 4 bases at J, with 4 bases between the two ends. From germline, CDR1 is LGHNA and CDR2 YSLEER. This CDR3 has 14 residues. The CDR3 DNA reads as TGCGCCAGCAGCCAAGATCGGGGGGCCAACGTCCTGACTTTC. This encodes CASSQDRGANVLTF.

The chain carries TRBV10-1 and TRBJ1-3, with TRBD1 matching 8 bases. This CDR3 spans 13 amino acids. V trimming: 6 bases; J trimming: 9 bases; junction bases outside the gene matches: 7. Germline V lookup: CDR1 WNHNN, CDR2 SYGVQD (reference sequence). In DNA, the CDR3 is TGCGCCAGCAGCCCTGACAGGGGTATCACCATATATTTT. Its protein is CASSPDRGITIYF.

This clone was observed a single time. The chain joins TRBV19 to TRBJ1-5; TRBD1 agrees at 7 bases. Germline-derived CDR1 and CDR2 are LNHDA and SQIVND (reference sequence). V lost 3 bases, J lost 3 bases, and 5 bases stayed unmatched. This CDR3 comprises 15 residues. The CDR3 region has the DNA TGTGCCAGTAGTATCCGGGACAGAGACAATCAGCCCCAGCATTTT. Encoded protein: CASSIRDRDNQPQHF.